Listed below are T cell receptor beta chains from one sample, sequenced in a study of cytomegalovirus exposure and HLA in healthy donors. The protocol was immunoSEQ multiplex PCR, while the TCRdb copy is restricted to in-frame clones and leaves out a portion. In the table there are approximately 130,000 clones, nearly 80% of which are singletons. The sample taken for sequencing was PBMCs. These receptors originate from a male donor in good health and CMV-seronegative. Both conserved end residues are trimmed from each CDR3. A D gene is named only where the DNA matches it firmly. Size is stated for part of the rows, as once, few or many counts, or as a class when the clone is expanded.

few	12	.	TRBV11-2	ASSPPGVGSPLH
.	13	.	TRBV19	ASSISTGSNQPQH
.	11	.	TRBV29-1	SVESTDKETQY
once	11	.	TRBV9	ASSAGLFYEQY
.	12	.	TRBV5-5	ASSLGVADEKLF
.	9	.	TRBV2	ASSELETQY
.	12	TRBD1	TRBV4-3	ASSRGQGSGELF
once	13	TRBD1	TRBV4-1	ASSRTGDSGNTIY
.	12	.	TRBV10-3	AIRGGEGTDTQY
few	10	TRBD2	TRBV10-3	AISEAGDEQY
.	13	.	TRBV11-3	ASSLPRSGNTEAF
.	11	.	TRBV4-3	ASSQDPFLGYT
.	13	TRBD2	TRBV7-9	ASTQVAGGTDTQY
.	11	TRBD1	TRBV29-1	SVETGGDQPQH
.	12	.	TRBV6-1	ASSEYAGPYGYT
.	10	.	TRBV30	AWNQQGEKLF
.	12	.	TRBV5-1	ASSAWTDDSPLH
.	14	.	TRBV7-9	ASSFSRGHSSYEQY
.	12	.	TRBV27	ASSLGWTVTEAF
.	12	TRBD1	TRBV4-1	ASSQENRGWEQY
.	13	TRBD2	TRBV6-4	ASSEAGGHTDTQY
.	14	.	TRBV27	ASSFAGDLAKNIQY
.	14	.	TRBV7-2	ASSLYSTLSTGELF
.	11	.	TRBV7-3	ASSPGARTEAF
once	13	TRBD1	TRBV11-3	ASSLDRGMNTEAF
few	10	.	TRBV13	ASSPYTGELF
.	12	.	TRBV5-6	ASSLEAAGNTIY
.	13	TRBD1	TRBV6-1	ASTGWPGGQGEQY
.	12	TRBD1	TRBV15	ATTPGQGNSPLH
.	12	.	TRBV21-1	ASSKADTQETQY
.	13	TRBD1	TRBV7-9	ASSRGQVSSYEQY
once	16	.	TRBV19	ATFPGTPDYRRADTQY
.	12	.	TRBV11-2	ASSLRVAADTQY
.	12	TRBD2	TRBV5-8	ASSRGTRQETQY
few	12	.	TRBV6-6	ASSAPSSGNTIY
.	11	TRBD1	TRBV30	AWTTGGADTQY
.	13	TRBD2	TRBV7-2	ASSLLGLAGDEQY
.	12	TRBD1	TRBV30	AWIDRGLTDTQY
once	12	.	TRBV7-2	ASSLAGGGYGYT
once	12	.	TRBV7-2	ASSLTGFSYEQY